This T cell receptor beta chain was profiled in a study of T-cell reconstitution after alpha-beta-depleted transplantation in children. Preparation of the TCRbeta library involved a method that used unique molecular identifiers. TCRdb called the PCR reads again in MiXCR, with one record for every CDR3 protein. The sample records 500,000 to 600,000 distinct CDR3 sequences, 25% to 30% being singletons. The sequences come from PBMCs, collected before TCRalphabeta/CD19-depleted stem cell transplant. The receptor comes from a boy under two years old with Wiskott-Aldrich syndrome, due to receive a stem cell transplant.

The CDR3 DNA is TGCAGCGCCCGAGACAGGGGAGTCGCAGATACGCAGTATTTT. Translated, it gives CSARDRGVADTQYF. The chain combines TRBV29-1 with TRBJ2-3; 8 bases map to TRBD1. Germline V lookup: CDR1 SQVTM, CDR2 ANQGSEA. The length of the CDR3 is 14 residues. With 7 bases clipped from V and 4 bases from J, the junction kept 10 bases outside the gene matches.